The 12 T cell receptor beta chains presented below share a single source sample, sequenced in a study of cytomegalovirus exposure and HLA in healthy donors. Produced via immunoSEQ multiplex PCR; TCRdb's table is partial and in-frame only. The sample carries about 73,000 clones, around 94% recorded once. Sequencing was performed on PBMCs. The receptors shown here come from a woman younger than 30 in good health and CMV-seropositive.

The chain joins TRBV18 to TRBJ2-5; D not resolved. With 4 bases removed from V and 5 bases from J, the gap between germline ends came to 14 bases. Germline V gives CDR1 KGHSH, CDR2 LQKENI. This CDR3 is built from 14 residues. CDR3 sequence: CASSLAWARETQYF. The CDR3 DNA reads TGTGCCAGCTCACTCGCCTGGGCTCGCGAGACCCAGTACTTC.

The genes are TRBV7-9 and TRBJ2-5; TRBD2 matches 10 bases. The germline V gene has CDR1 SEHNR and CDR2 FQNEAQ (reference sequence). The CDR3 length is 14 residues. Trimming took 5 bases from V and 2 from J; bases not matched to a gene: 2. The CDR3 nucleotides are TGTGCCAGCAGCAGGACTAGCGGACAAGAGACCCAGTACTTC. Its protein product is CASSRTSGQETQYF.

This clone was recorded a few times. The chain's CDR3 is CASSRGGAGSPLHF. The CDR3 DNA follows: TGTGCCAGCAGCCGGGGGGGGGCAGGTTCACCCCTCCACTTT. The chain uses TRBV14 and TRBJ1-6; possible D gene TRBD1, 6 bases. Trimming cost V 4 bases and J 9 bases, with 13 bases left between them. This CDR3 comprises 14 residues. The germline V gene has CDR1 SGHDN and CDR2 FVKESK. Supplemented by reference TRBV14 and TRBJ1-6, the full variable domain reads EAGVTQFPSHSVIEKGQTVTLRCDPISGHDNLYWYRRVMGKEIKFLLHFVKESKQDESGMPNNRFLAERTGGTYSTLKVQPAELEDSGVYFCASSRGGAGSPLHFGNGTRLTVT.

The J gene is TRBJ1-2, the V gene TRBV15; no clear D gene. The CDR3 runs to 14 residues. Trimming shortened V by 0 bases and J by 4 bases, and 9 bases separated the two germline ends. Germline V gene sequence: CDR1 LNHNV, CDR2 YYDKDF (reference sequence). CDR3 loop: CATSRDPTVYGYTF. CDR3 DNA sequence: TGTGCCACCAGCAGAGATCCTACAGTCTATGGCTACACCTTC.

The CDR3 protein is CASSPDVGTAYEQYF. The CDR3 nucleotides are TGTGCCAGCAGCCCAGACGTGGGGACTGCCTACGAGCAGTACTTC. V usage is TRBV5-8 and J usage is TRBJ2-7, with D tentatively TRBD2 (6 bases). Deletions cut 4 bases from V and 2 bases from J, with 16 bases between. The V gene's germline CDR1 is SGHTS and CDR2 YDEGEE. The CDR3 extends over 15 amino acids.

This clone was seen once. J is TRBJ2-1 and V is TRBV28; no definite D call. Germline lookup yields CDR1 MDHEN and CDR2 SYDVKM. The CDR3 extends over 12 amino acids. Trimming left V 5 bases short and J 11 bases short, with 13 bases between. This CDR3 is CASSPPKPQQFF. The CDR3 region has the DNA TGTGCCAGCAGTCCCCCCAAGCCACAGCAGTTCTTC. The complete variable domain, with remaining parts taken from reference TRBV28 and TRBJ2-1, reads DVKVTQSSRYLVKRTGEKVFLECVQDMDHENMFWYRQDPGLGLRLIYFSYDVKMKEKGDIPEGYSVSREKKERFSLILESASTNQTSMYLCASSPPKPQQFFGPGTRLTVL.

The chain combines TRBV25-1 with TRBJ2-5, with 8 positions matching TRBD1. CDR1 and CDR2 (germline): MGHDK, SYGVNS. The CDR3 is 16 residues long. The V gene end was trimmed by 1 base and the J gene end by 5 bases; junction bases not matched to a gene: 9. The DNA of the CDR3 is TGTGCCAGCAGTGAATTGGGCAGGGGGCTGGATGAGACCCAGTACTTC. This codes for CASSELGRGLDETQYF.

As DNA, the CDR3 is TGCGCCAGCAGCCAAGAGACGACTCTCGGTAAGCCCTACGAGCAGTACTTC. It translates to CASSQETTLGKPYEQYF. The chain carries TRBV4-1 and TRBJ2-7; D ambiguous. The germline CDR1 and CDR2 sequences are MGHRA and YSYEKL. There are 17 residues in the CDR3. V was trimmed by 0 bases and J by 2 bases, leaving 17 bases between them.

This clone has a single count. The V gene is TRBV18, the J gene TRBJ2-7; possible D gene TRBD1, 5 bases. Looked up from germline, CDR1 is KGHSH and CDR2 is LQKENI. The CDR3 length is 17 residues. The V end was cut by 2 bases, the J end by 0 bases, with 17 bases between. CDR3 region: CASSPKSQDSLSYEQYF. In DNA, the CDR3 is TGTGCCAGCTCACCAAAATCACAGGATTCCCTCTCCTACGAGCAGTACTTC.

This chain links TRBV11-2 with TRBJ2-1, with 8 bases aligning to TRBD2. This CDR3 spans 17 amino acids. Germline V lookup: CDR1 SGHAT, CDR2 FQNNGV. Trimming cost V 1 base and J 9 bases; bases outside gene matches: 14. CDR3 DNA sequence: TGTGCCAGCAGCTTAGCCCGGACTAGCCGGGTACGGGGTGAGCAGTTCTTC. Residues: CASSLARTSRVRGEQFF.

This chain links TRBV10-3 with TRBJ2-3, with 7 nucleotides matching TRBD1. CDR3 length: 18 amino acids. The V gene's germline CDR1 is ENHRY and CDR2 SYGVKD. V lost 2 bases to trimming and J lost 0 bases; unmatched junction nucleotides: 11. The CDR3 DNA is TGTGCCATCAGTGAGATTCGAGGGGACAGCACTAGCACAGATACGCAGTATTTT. Translating it yields CAISEIRGDSTSTDTQYF.

The rearrangement joins TRBV27 to TRBJ2-7, with D hard to call. The CDR3 contains 13 residues. The V end was cut by 5 bases, the J end by 3 bases, with 11 bases between. Germline V gene data show CDR1 as MNHEY and CDR2 as SMNVEV (reference sequence). CDR3 protein: CASSVYGGYEQYF. CDR3 nucleotide sequence: TGTGCCAGCAGTGTGTACGGCGGCTACGAGCAGTACTTC.